The rows below give T cell receptor beta chains drawn from one sample of a study of blood T cell repertoires in COVID-19. Assay: immunoSEQ multiplex PCR; the TCRdb copy retains only in-frame clones and omits some. The sample contains under 200,000 clones, around 87% of which appear only once. The sample comprised peripheral blood. Receptors originate from a man in his forties with active or convalescent COVID-19. The CDR3 runs from the conserved cysteine through the conserved F or W. D genes are given only for firm matches. Clone size is stated in some rows and not others, as once, few, many or a class when expanded.

abundance: once
v_gene: TRBV19
d_gene: -
j_gene: TRBJ1-5
CDR3aa: CASSIIANGQPQHF
CDR3nt: TGTGCCAGTAGTATAATAGCCAATGGGCAGCCCCAGCATTTT

abundance: -
v_gene: TRBV28
d_gene: -
j_gene: TRBJ1-6
CDR3aa: CASRDSNSPLHF
CDR3nt: TGTGCCAGCAGGGACAGTAATTCACCCCTCCACTTT

abundance: -
v_gene: TRBV5-5
d_gene: -
j_gene: TRBJ1-4
CDR3aa: CASSSELSVLEGTNEKLFF
CDR3nt: TGTGCCAGCAGCTCCGAGTTATCAGTTCTTGAGGGAACTAATGAAAAACTGTTTTTT

abundance: -
v_gene: TRBV28
d_gene: -
j_gene: TRBJ1-1
CDR3aa: CASSLGGVGGLTGNTEAFF
CDR3nt: TGTGCCAGCAGTTTAGGGGGTGTCGGGGGGCTTACAGGGAACACTGAAGCTTTCTTT

abundance: -
v_gene: TRBV5-1
d_gene: -
j_gene: TRBJ1-6
CDR3aa: CASSLDRDPFSYNSPLHF
CDR3nt: TGCGCCAGCAGCTTGGACAGGGACCCATTCTCCTATAATTCACCCCTCCACTTT

abundance: -
v_gene: TRBV19
d_gene: TRBD2
j_gene: TRBJ2-7
CDR3aa: CASSIRTSGTYEQYF
CDR3nt: TGTGCCAGTAGTATAAGGACTAGCGGAACCTACGAGCAGTACTTC

abundance: -
v_gene: TRBV19
d_gene: -
j_gene: TRBJ2-6
CDR3aa: CASNPRGISGANVLTF
CDR3nt: TGTGCCAGTAACCCCCGGGGAATCTCTGGGGCCAACGTCCTGACTTTC

abundance: -
v_gene: TRBV4-1
d_gene: -
j_gene: TRBJ1-1
CDR3aa: CASSLLGRYAASEAFF
CDR3nt: TGCGCCAGCAGCCTCCTGGGGAGGTATGCGGCCTCTGAAGCTTTCTTT

abundance: -
v_gene: TRBV28
d_gene: -
j_gene: TRBJ2-7
CDR3aa: CASSLPDSVLSYEQYF
CDR3nt: TGTGCCAGCAGTTTGCCTGACAGTGTTCTCTCCTACGAGCAGTACTTC

abundance: -
v_gene: TRBV12-3/TRBV12-4
d_gene: -
j_gene: TRBJ1-2
CDR3aa: CASSLGGGYGYTF
CDR3nt: TGTGCCAGCAGTTTAGGAGGGGGATATGGCTACACCTTC

abundance: -
v_gene: TRBV11-1
d_gene: -
j_gene: TRBJ2-3
CDR3aa: CASSSGWGDTQYF
CDR3nt: TGTGCCAGCAGCTCAGGGTGGGGAGATACGCAGTATTTT

abundance: once
v_gene: TRBV4-2
d_gene: TRBD1
j_gene: TRBJ1-2
CDR3aa: CASSQDRTGVLSYGYTF
CDR3nt: TGTGCCAGCAGCCAAGACAGGACAGGGGTATTAAGCTATGGCTACACCTTC

abundance: -
v_gene: TRBV2
d_gene: -
j_gene: TRBJ2-5
CDR3aa: CASSVTNQETQYF
CDR3nt: TGTGCCAGCAGTGTCACTAACCAAGAGACCCAGTACTTC

abundance: -
v_gene: TRBV7-9
d_gene: -
j_gene: TRBJ2-5
CDR3aa: CASQGFETQYF
CDR3nt: TGTGCCTCTCAGGGATTTGAGACCCAGTACTTC

abundance: -
v_gene: TRBV5-5
d_gene: -
j_gene: TRBJ1-5
CDR3aa: CASSPGPVGAGNQPQHF
CDR3nt: TGTGCCAGCAGCCCCGGGCCAGTAGGGGCCGGCAATCAGCCCCAGCATTTT

abundance: -
v_gene: TRBV4-1
d_gene: -
j_gene: TRBJ1-2
CDR3aa: CASSQAYSNNYGYTF
CDR3nt: TGCGCCAGCAGCCAGGCTTACAGCAACAACTATGGCTACACCTTC

abundance: -
v_gene: TRBV4-3
d_gene: TRBD1
j_gene: TRBJ1-1
CDR3aa: CASSQDIQGGGTEAFF
CDR3nt: TGCGCCAGCAGCCAAGATATTCAGGGGGGTGGAACTGAAGCTTTCTTT

abundance: -
v_gene: TRBV19
d_gene: TRBD1
j_gene: TRBJ1-2
CDR3aa: CASSSGPGQAYGYTF
CDR3nt: TGTGCCAGTAGTTCAGGGCCGGGACAGGCGTATGGCTACACCTTC

abundance: -
v_gene: TRBV2
d_gene: -
j_gene: TRBJ2-7
CDR3aa: CASSRQQDGEQYF
CDR3nt: TGTGCCAGCAGCAGACAGCAAGACGGCGAGCAGTACTTC

abundance: -
v_gene: TRBV27
d_gene: -
j_gene: TRBJ1-1
CDR3aa: CASRAGGWPEAFF
CDR3nt: TGTGCCAGCAGGGCGGGGGGCTGGCCTGAAGCTTTCTTT

abundance: few
v_gene: TRBV5-4
d_gene: TRBD1
j_gene: TRBJ2-1
CDR3aa: CASSRVVGTGGNEQFF
CDR3nt: TGTGCCAGCAGCCGAGTTGTAGGGACAGGAGGCAATGAGCAGTTCTTC

abundance: -
v_gene: TRBV5-1
d_gene: -
j_gene: TRBJ1-3
CDR3aa: CASSLGYLSGNTIYF
CDR3nt: TGCGCCAGCAGCTTGGGTTATCTCTCTGGAAACACCATATATTTT

abundance: -
v_gene: TRBV4-2
d_gene: TRBD2
j_gene: TRBJ2-2
CDR3aa: CASSFTSGGAWELFF
CDR3nt: TGTGCCAGCAGCTTCACTAGCGGGGGGGCTTGGGAGCTGTTTTTT

abundance: -
v_gene: TRBV30
d_gene: -
j_gene: TRBJ1-2
CDR3aa: CAWNRPGVLYGYTF
CDR3nt: TGTGCCTGGAATCGCCCCGGGGTACTCTATGGCTACACCTTC

abundance: -
v_gene: TRBV27
d_gene: -
j_gene: TRBJ1-1
CDR3aa: CASSPNPLTDTEAFF
CDR3nt: TGTGCCAGCAGTCCAAATCCCTTGACAGATACTGAAGCTTTCTTT

abundance: -
v_gene: TRBV4-3
d_gene: TRBD2
j_gene: TRBJ2-3
CDR3aa: CASSPTSGGGTDTQYF
CDR3nt: TGCGCCAGCAGCCCGACTAGCGGGGGGGGCACAGATACGCAGTATTTT

abundance: -
v_gene: TRBV7-9
d_gene: TRBD2
j_gene: TRBJ2-3
CDR3aa: CASSDLIAGGRTDTQYF
CDR3nt: TGTGCCAGCAGCGACCTTATAGCGGGGGGGCGGACAGATACGCAGTATTTT

abundance: -
v_gene: TRBV15
d_gene: -
j_gene: TRBJ1-1
CDR3aa: CATSPLGAGTEAFF
CDR3nt: TGTGCCACCAGCCCCCTCGGTGCCGGTACTGAAGCTTTCTTT

abundance: -
v_gene: TRBV6-5
d_gene: TRBD1
j_gene: TRBJ2-6
CDR3aa: CASRTGGTGANVLTF
CDR3nt: TGTGCCAGCAGAACAGGGGGAACTGGGGCCAACGTCCTGACTTTC